This TCR beta chain was obtained from a study of shared clonotypes between healthy human individuals. Study-wide results and limits: With few donors, the genetic and exposure-history diversity represented was limited. Naive subsets generally exceeded memory subsets in estimated richness. Generation probabilities of non-shared clonotypes were lower (relative to those shared by all four donors).

Using immunoSEQ multiplex PCR, the repertoire was profiled, and TCRdb retains in-frame clones only, with some absent. The sample gives roughly 1 million clones, 70% to 80% of which show up once; about 1.5% is in the top ten. A remark on this clone: Its antigen is currently unknown.

Trimming left V 4 bases short and J 2 bases short, with 8 bases between. Germline V gene lookup returns CDR1 MNHEY and CDR2 SVGAGI. CDR3 size: 13 residues. This sequence joins TRBV6-5 and TRBJ1-2; D remains unclear. This sequence was found in a young man in good health. Specimen: memory CD4+ T cells sorted from blood. Subset here: CD45RA-negative fraction. CDR3 in DNA: TGTGCCAGCAGTTTCGACGGGAACTATGGCTACACCTTC. It specifies CASSFDGNYGYTF.